The T cell receptor beta chain under discussion was sequenced for a study of blood T cell repertoires in COVID-19. Original methodology: Cell counts per sample came from amplifying reference gene primers. Sequenced by immunoSEQ multiplex PCR; TCRdb stores in-frame clones only, minus some. The DNA gave D and trimming, while V, J and clone size come from that table. This table holds fewer than 500,000 clones, roughly nine tenths found once. This clone was observed a single time. The sample was PBMCs or T cells enriched from blood (not recorded which). The TCR comes from a woman aged 18-35 years who had recovered from COVID-19.

This chain's CDR3 is CASSEPQGPRYTF. The CDR3 region has the DNA TGTGCCAGCAGTGAACCCCAGGGTCCGCGCTACACCTTC. V usage is TRBV6-1 and J usage is TRBJ1-2; D is perhaps TRBD1 (5 bases). Germline V gene lookup returns CDR1 MNHNS and CDR2 SASEGT. This CDR3 is built from 13 residues. Deletions cut 2 bases from V and 9 bases from J, with 13 bases between.